The next 14 T cell receptor beta chains were all read from a single sample in a study of T-cell memory formation after mild COVID-19 (dated by TCRdb to the early 2020s). Library creation used 5' RACE. Sequenced using an Illumina NovaSeq 6000. The public reads were reanalyzed by TCRdb: fastp trimming at Q25, MiXCR alignment, in-frame beta chains only. Rows are combined by CDR3 protein, so each entry shows the most common genes and DNA. The sample records 92,000 or so distinct CDR3 sequences, approximately 13% of which are singletons. About 28% of the sample goes to the ten largest clones. Sample: PBMCs or a T cell subset sorted from them (not recorded which). These receptors came from an adult woman who had mild COVID-19 (a few samples of this study predate the infection). The sample titles of this study are shuffled in the database, so cell type and time point are left out; the donor was told from shared clones.

The chain couples TRBV6-2 or TRBV6-3 to TRBJ1-2, with unresolved D. V was pared by 5 bases and J by 1 base, with 14 bases between. From germline, CDR1 is MNHEY and CDR2 SVGEGT. The CDR3 length is 15 residues. In DNA, the CDR3 is TGTGCCAGCAGTCCTCGCCGACGGATTAACTATGGCTACACCTTC. Translating it yields CASSPRRRINYGYTF.

The chain uses TRBV7-2 and TRBJ2-5; 12 nucleotides line up with TRBD2. Losses at the gene ends were 2 bases for V and 3 bases for J; bases not matched to a gene: 4. The length of the CDR3 is 16 residues. Germline lookup yields CDR1 SGHTA and CDR2 FQGNSA. The CDR3 nucleotides are TGTGCCAGCAGCTTAATGCTAGCGGGAGGGGAAGAGACCCAGTACTTC. Amino acid sequence: CASSLMLAGGEETQYF.

This clonotype was observed a handful of times. The rearrangement joins TRBV10-3 to TRBJ1-5; D gene unclear. Germline V gene sequence: CDR1 ENHRY, CDR2 SYGVKD. V shed 3 bases and J shed 4 bases, with 7 bases lying between them. This CDR3 contains 13 residues. CDR3 protein: CAISESLNQPQHF. For the CDR3, the DNA is TGTGCCATCAGTGAAAGTTTGAATCAGCCCCAGCATTTT.

The table lists this clonotype with a few counts. V is TRBV12-3 or TRBV12-4 and J is TRBJ1-1; D call uncertain. V was clipped by 3 bases and J by 2 bases, with 10 bases between them. CDR3 length: 14 amino acids. DNA for the CDR3: TGTGCCAGCAGTTTGAAAGGTCTTAACACTGAAGCTTTCTTT. Translated: CASSLKGLNTEAFF.

In this sample, this clonotype turned up a few times. The chain uses TRBV6-5 and TRBJ1-1; D unclear. The germline gives CDR1 MNHEY, CDR2 SVGAGI. V dropped 0 bases and J dropped 2 bases, with 7 bases sitting between them. The CDR3 is made up of 14 amino acids. The CDR3 loop is CASSYSSPNTEAFF. The CDR3 DNA follows: TGTGCCAGCAGTTACTCATCACCTAACACTGAAGCTTTCTTT.

V usage is TRBV12-3 or TRBV12-4 and J usage is TRBJ2-7; TRBD1 matches 9 bases. Losses at the gene ends were 10 bases for V and 7 bases for J; bases not matched to a gene: 8. The CDR3 has 12 residues. The CDR3: CATRTGAGEQYF. DNA of the CDR3: TGTGCCACCCGGACAGGGGCAGGGGAGCAGTACTTC.

The chain uses TRBV12-3 or TRBV12-4 and TRBJ1-1, with 8 bases matching TRBD1. The CDR3 consists of 13 residues. The V and J ends lost 9 bases and 7 bases, in that order; junction bases with no gene match: 10. The DNA for the CDR3 is TGTGCCAGTAGCGCGGCAGGGGGCGGTGAAGCTTTCTTT. Protein sequence: CASSAAGGGEAFF.

This clonotype was seen a handful of times. This rearrangement joins TRBV12-3 or TRBV12-4 to TRBJ2-7; 10 positions agree with TRBD1. The CDR3 loop spans 16 amino acids. V gave up 7 bases and J gave up 5 bases; unmatched junction bases: 14. The CDR3 DNA reads TGTGCCAGCACCCTAAGTGTGGACAGGGGGAGAAACGAGCAGTACTTC. It codes for CASTLSVDRGRNEQYF.

V is TRBV15 and J is TRBJ2-1, with D perhaps matching TRBD2 (6 bases). V was clipped by 3 bases and J by 5 bases, with 11 bases between them. Germline CDR1 reads LNHNV; CDR2 reads YYDKDF (reference sequence). CDR3 length: 14 amino acids. CDR3: CATSRDYQHNEQFF. Here the CDR3 DNA reads TGTGCCACCAGCAGGGACTACCAGCACAATGAGCAGTTCTTC.

This clonotype came up a few times. The chain is built from TRBV4-1 and TRBJ2-7, with TRBD1 as a possible D gene (7 bases). Trimming pared 1 base from V and 3 bases from J, leaving 16 bases between. The CDR3 runs 16 residues. Germline V gene lookup returns CDR1 MGHRA and CDR2 YSYEKL. CDR3 sequence: CASSQVEGARDYEQYF. The CDR3 coding sequence is TGCGCCAGCAGCCAAGTGGAGGGGGCGCGTGACTACGAGCAGTACTTC.

This clonotype appeared a few times. The V call is TRBV7-7, the J call TRBJ1-1, with unresolved D. Germline V gene lookup returns CDR1 SSHAT and CDR2 FNYEAQ (reference sequence). The CDR3 spans 13 residues. Trimming left V 1 base short and J 2 bases short, with 5 bases between. The CDR3: CASSLGFNTEAFF. CDR3 nucleotide sequence: TGTGCCAGCAGCTTAGGATTTAACACTGAAGCTTTCTTT.

This clonotype was detected a few times. This chain joins TRBV6-2 or TRBV6-3 and TRBJ2-7, with D possibly matching TRBD2 (6 bases). This CDR3 comprises 14 residues. CDR1 is MNHEY and CDR2 is SVGEGT in the germline V gene. Trimming took off 7 bases at V and 2 bases at J, with 15 bases between the two ends. The CDR3 loop is CASTRDWTPYEQYF. CDR3 coding DNA: TGTGCCAGCACAAGGGACTGGACTCCCTACGAGCAGTACTTC.

The chain links TRBV15 to TRBJ2-1; 10 nucleotides align to TRBD2. The CDR3 runs to 16 residues. CDR1 and CDR2 (germline): LNHNV, YYDKDF (reference sequence). V shed 3 bases, J shed 3 bases, and the junction held 5 bases outside the gene matches. The CDR3 bases are TGTGCCACCAGCAGCTTAGCGGGGGGATACTACAATGAGCAGTTCTTC. Amino acids: CATSSLAGGYYNEQFF.

This clonotype was seen ten or more times. V is TRBV4-3 and J is TRBJ2-7; 8 nucleotides align to TRBD1. Germline CDR1 is LGHNA and CDR2 is YSLEER. V gave up 3 bases and J gave up 1 base; unmatched junction bases: 2. This CDR3 is built from 14 residues. The CDR3: CASSHGQGSYEQYF. Here the CDR3 DNA reads TGCGCCAGCAGCCACGGACAGGGATCCTACGAGCAGTACTTC.